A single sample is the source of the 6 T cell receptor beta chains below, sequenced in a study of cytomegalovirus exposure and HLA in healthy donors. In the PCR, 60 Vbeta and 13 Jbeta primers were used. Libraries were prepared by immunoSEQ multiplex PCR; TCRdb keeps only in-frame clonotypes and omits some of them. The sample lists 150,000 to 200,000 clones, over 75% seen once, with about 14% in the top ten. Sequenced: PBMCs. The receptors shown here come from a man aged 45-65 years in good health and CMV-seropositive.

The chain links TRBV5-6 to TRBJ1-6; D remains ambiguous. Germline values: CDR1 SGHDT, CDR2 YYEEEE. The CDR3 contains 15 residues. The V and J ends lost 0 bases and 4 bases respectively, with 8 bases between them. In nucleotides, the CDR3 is TGTGCCAGCAGCTTGGGTAGAGATTATAATTCACCCCTCCACTTT. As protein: CASSLGRDYNSPLHF.

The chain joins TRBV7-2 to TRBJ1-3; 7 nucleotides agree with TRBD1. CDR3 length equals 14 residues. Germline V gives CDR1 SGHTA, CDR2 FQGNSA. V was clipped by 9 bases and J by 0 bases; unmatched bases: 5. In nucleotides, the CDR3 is TGTGCCAGTTTAGGGGGCCCCTCTGGAAACACCATATATTTT. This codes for CASLGGPSGNTIYF. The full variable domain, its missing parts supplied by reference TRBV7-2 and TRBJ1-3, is GAGVSQSPSNKVTEKGKDVELRCDPISGHTALYWYRQSLGQGLEFLIYFQGNSAPDKSGLPSDRFSAERTGGSVSTLTIQRTQQEDSAVYLCASLGGPSGNTIYFGEGSWLTVV.

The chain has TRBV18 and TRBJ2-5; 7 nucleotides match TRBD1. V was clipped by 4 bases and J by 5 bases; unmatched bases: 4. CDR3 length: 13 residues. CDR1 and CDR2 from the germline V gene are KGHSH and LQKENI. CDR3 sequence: CASSRGQVETQYF. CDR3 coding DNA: TGTGCCAGCTCACGCGGACAGGTCGAGACCCAGTACTTC.

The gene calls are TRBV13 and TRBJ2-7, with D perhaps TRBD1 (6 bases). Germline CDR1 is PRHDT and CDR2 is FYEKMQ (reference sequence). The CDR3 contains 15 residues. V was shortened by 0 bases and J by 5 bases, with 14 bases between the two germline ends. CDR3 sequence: CASSLGRGPADEQYV. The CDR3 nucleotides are TGTGCCAGCAGCTTAGGCAGGGGCCCCGCGGACGAGCAGTACGTC.

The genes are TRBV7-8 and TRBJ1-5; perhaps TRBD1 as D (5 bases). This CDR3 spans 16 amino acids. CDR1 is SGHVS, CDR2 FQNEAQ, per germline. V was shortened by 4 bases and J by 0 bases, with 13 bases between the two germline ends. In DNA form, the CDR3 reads TGTGCCAGCAGCTCGCTACAGGCGTATAGCAATCAGCCCCAGCATTTT. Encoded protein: CASSSLQAYSNQPQHF.

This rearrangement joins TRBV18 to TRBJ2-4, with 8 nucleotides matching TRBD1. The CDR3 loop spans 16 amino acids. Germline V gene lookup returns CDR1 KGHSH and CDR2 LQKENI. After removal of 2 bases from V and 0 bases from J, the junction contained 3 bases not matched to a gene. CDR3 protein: CASSPSGTGAKNIQYF. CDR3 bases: TGTGCCAGCTCACCATCCGGGACAGGAGCCAAAAACATTCAGTACTTC.